A selection of T cell receptor beta chains follows, all from one sample in a study of CD8+ T cells in alopecia areata. Measured with immunoSEQ multiplex PCR; TCRdb has only the in-frame clones, and not every one. Seen here are fewer than 150,000 clones, approximately 51% observed once, and the top ten hold under 3.5%. Sequenced here: CD4+ T cells sorted from blood, sampled at week 24, from a patient treated with tofacitinib. Receptors were obtained from a human donor with alopecia areata. The CDR3 runs from the conserved cysteine through the conserved F or W.

V | CDR3
TRBV6-1 | CASSEVGGNEQFF
TRBV2 | CASSEFEGYTEAFF
TRBV2 | CASSKGASGGEETQYF
TRBV27 | CASSSYRSKNTGELFF
TRBV29-1 | CSGRDRVSYEQYF
TRBV29-1 | CSAMLGAIGNTIYF
TRBV2 | CASRGPTVTYEQYF
TRBV7-9 | CASSLKTEAFF
TRBV7-9 | CASGLQSYNSPLHF
TRBV20-1 | CSATRGGEQFF
TRBV6-6 | CASSDTRQETQYF
TRBV6-5 | CASSLTGRGNYGYTF
TRBV2 | CASSGQGSTDTQYF
TRBV2 | CASSAQENYGYTF
TRBV30 | CAWSVQSKRSPLGYTF
TRBV4-2 | CASSQVGRGGQETQYF
TRBV15 | CATSRARGDDEKLFF
TRBV4-2 | CASSQGAERGGETQYF
TRBV5-1 | CASSLLASTGANVLTF
TRBV4-1 | CASSRPEEKLFF